This T cell receptor beta chain comes out of a study of cytomegalovirus exposure and HLA in healthy donors listed by TCRdb under 2017. At the level of the whole study: According to a later analysis, one platform produced both the 120 validation repertoires and the 730 or so repertoires of the first cohort. The aim of the study was to test whether cataloging public T cell receptors could identify signatures of past pathogen exposure. Besides the first cohort of 500 to 700 subjects, a separate validation cohort made up of over 95 different subjects was used. To predict cytomegalovirus infection status, the study brought together high-throughput TCR immunosequencing, statistical association of individual TCRs with disease status, and machine learning. The research as a whole found: Subsequent analysis determined that TCRs grouped into clusters in the first cohort also showed a tendency toward co-occurrence across the roughly 120 validation repertoires, and 85% to 95% of cluster scores exceeded 0. A later analysis lacked HLA typing for the validation cohort, so it scored co-occurrence in that cohort across all 120 or so repertoires. The classifier was reported to diagnose cytomegalovirus status with high specificity and sensitivity in both the original and validation cohorts. Three of the identified cytomegalovirus-associated TCR beta chains were confirmed in vitro to be specific for cytomegalovirus antigens. Most TCR sequences were observed very rarely across donors, whereas some public TCRs were present in many individuals. It was suggested by the authors that the approach could potentially be generalized to other disease states and immunological phenotypes. The study gave a list of 150 to 200 TCR beta chains associated with cytomegalovirus.

With regard to this clone: This clone's antigen is unknown. Per-base qualities were not stored, and no clone one base away is much larger. The same CDR3 also results from other DNA sequences found in this sample.

The germline V gene sets CDR1 to MDHEN and CDR2 to SYDVKM. Trimming at the junction amounts to 2 bases on V and 0 bases on J, and the germline ends lie 4 bases apart. The CDR3 starts with the cysteine, ends with the phenylalanine, and has 13 residues. Left in the record is the CDR3 DNA by itself, 39 bases read in frame from the first base. Receptors were amplified or captured by the immunoSEQ multiplex PCR assay. Under the source paper's analysis protocol: A statistical classification framework was built for diagnosing cytomegalovirus status from the catalog of TCR beta chain sequences. This immuneACCESS table, as held by TCRdb, lists in-frame sequences with V and J called but not all clones. Of the missing ones, under half trace to an unresolved V gene in checked studies; the others have no known cause. Clone size and V and J calls were adopted from that table, with D and trimming inferred from the DNA. The table for this sample lists 100,000 to 150,000 clones; about 88% of them were counted only once. Clones ranked in the top ten supply about 1.1% of the sample.

The donors belonged to the validation cohort of approximately 130 subjects, which was separate from the roughly 670-subject first cohort. Sample: PBMCs. The sequence was obtained from a woman younger than 30 in good health and CMV-seronegative. The rearrangement combines TRBV28 with TRBJ1-2; the D gene assignment is ambiguous. The CDR3 amino acid sequence is: CASSLAANYGYTF. In nucleotide form, the sequence is TGTGCCAGCAGTTTAGCGGCTAACTATGGCTACACCTTC.